The sequence of this TCR beta chain was determined in a study of siplizumab effects on memory and regulatory T cells. Overall study results and limits: Proliferating Tregs from siplizumab cultures lacked functional confirmation of suppression. Siplizumab significantly lowered the alloreactive sequences that could be traced to unstimulated CD4+ memory cells.

Note on this clone: Antigen unknown.

The mixed lymphocyte reaction cells underwent coculture at 37°C for approximately six days. The CDR3 is made up of 14 amino acids. The germline V gene has CDR1 ENHRY and CDR2 SYGVKD. The V and J ends lost 10 bases and 2 bases, in that order; junction bases with no gene match: 8. Per sample, roughly 10^5 TCR templates were assayed. Sequencing used immunoSEQ multiplex PCR; TCRdb keeps in-frame clones, though not all of them. Of 9,900 or so clones listed, about 46% are singletons. The clonotype comes from a human donor in good health; the cells came from an allogeneic mixed lymphocyte reaction. The material sequenced was CFSE-low (dividing) CD8+ T cells sorted from an allogeneic mixed lymphocyte reaction. The chain has TRBV10-3 and TRBJ2-7, with TRBD2 matching over 10 bases. CDR3 sequence (DNA): TGTGCCACCAGGGGGACTAGCGAGGCCTACGAGCAGTACTTC. Translating it yields CATRGTSEAYEQYF.